The 30 T cell receptor beta chains given below trace back to one sample, sequenced in a study of human T cells and chemical hapten exposure. Whole blood that had not been fractionated was the source of extracted total RNA. The library tagged individual cDNA molecules with unique molecular identifiers. TCRdb analysed the reads with MiXCR anew, one entry per CDR3 protein. The data hold about 120,000 distinct CDR3 sequences, with less than 10% observed a single time. Material: whole blood. These receptors were obtained from a human donor in good health. Some clones in this sample may be carry-over from other donors' samples.

This clonotype was counted only a few times. The V gene is TRBV6-5, the J gene TRBJ2-1, with D unresolved. Trimming removed 2 bases from V and 7 bases from J, with 15 bases in between. Germline V gene lookup returns CDR1 MNHEY and CDR2 SVGAGI. The CDR3 has 15 amino acids. CDR3 region: CASSYLSNQHNEQFF. The DNA of the CDR3 is TGTGCCAGCAGTTACCTGTCCAACCAACATAATGAGCAGTTCTTC.

This clonotype showed up just a few times. V is TRBV29-1 and J is TRBJ2-7; a weak D match, TRBD1 (5 bases). Germline CDR1 is SQVTM and CDR2 is ANQGSEA. The CDR3 covers 12 residues. Between the trimmed V and J ends, which lost 0 bases and 3 bases, there was a span of 6 bases. CDR3 sequence reads: CSVEERGYEQYF. The CDR3 DNA is TGCAGCGTTGAAGAAAGGGGCTACGAGCAGTACTTC.

This clonotype was seen repeatedly, ten times or more. The rearrangement links TRBV6-4 to TRBJ2-1; 9 nucleotides align to TRBD2. Trimming at V came to 0 bases and at J to 8 bases, leaving 5 bases not matched to a gene. Per germline, CDR1 MRHNA and CDR2 SNTAGT. This CDR3 is built from 15 residues. This CDR3 is CASSDSPSGNDEQFF. CDR3 DNA sequence: TGTGCCAGCAGTGACTCGCCTAGCGGGAACGATGAGCAGTTCTTC.

This clonotype was seen many times. CDR3 DNA: TGCGCCAGCAGCCAAGATTTTCGGCAGGGAGGCGCAACTAATGAAAAACTGTTTTTT. It translates to CASSQDFRQGGATNEKLFF. The chain combines TRBV4-1 with TRBJ1-4; TRBD1 might be the D (5 bases). V was cut by 0 bases and J by 0 bases, with 17 bases left in between. Germline V lookup: CDR1 MGHRA, CDR2 YSYEKL. The CDR3 totals 19 residues.

In this sample, this clonotype turned up a few times. This chain links TRBV21-1 with TRBJ2-2; TRBD1, the D gene given by the table, was not confirmed from the DNA. TRBV21-1 is a pseudogene locus. This CDR3 contains 16 residues. The CDR3 protein is CASSKERTGSTGELFF. CDR3 nucleotide sequence: TGTGCCAGCAGCAAAGAAAGGACAGGGTCCACCGGGGAGCTGTTTTTT.

Ten or more counts support this clonotype. This chain joins TRBV28 and TRBJ1-1; 8 bases are shared with TRBD1. This CDR3 is built from 14 residues. Germline CDR1 is MDHEN and CDR2 is SYDVKM. The V segment lost 7 bases and the J segment 6 bases; nucleotides outside the gene matches: 10. The CDR3 region is CASTQDRGASEAFF. The CDR3, as DNA: TGTGCCAGCACCCAAGACAGGGGAGCGTCTGAAGCTTTCTTT.

The rearrangement joins TRBV7-2 to TRBJ2-3, with 8 bases fitting TRBD1. Germline V gene lookup returns CDR1 SGHTA and CDR2 FQGNSA. V lost 6 bases, J lost 4 bases, and 3 bases stayed unmatched. This CDR3 comprises 13 residues. CDR3 amino acids: CASRTGVADTQYF. In DNA, the CDR3 is TGTGCCAGCAGGACAGGGGTGGCAGATACGCAGTATTTT.

The chain is built from TRBV3-1 and TRBJ2-4; D is ambiguous. This CDR3 has 17 residues. Germline assignment: CDR1 LGHDT and CDR2 YNNKEL (reference sequence). V was shortened by 0 bases and J by 1 base, with 13 bases between the two germline ends. In DNA form, the CDR3 reads TGTGCCAGCAGCCAAGAAGGACCCGTACAGGCCAAAAACATTCAGTACTTC. Protein product: CASSQEGPVQAKNIQYF. The full variable domain, completed using reference TRBV3-1 and TRBJ2-4, is DTAVSQTPKYLVTQMGNDKSIKCEQNLGHDTMYWYKQDSKKFLKIMFSYNNKELIINETVPNRFSPKSPDKAHLNLHINSLELGDSAVYFCASSQEGPVQAKNIQYFGAGTRLSVL.

This clonotype occurred many times. This chain links TRBV7-2 with TRBJ2-7; D unclear. V lost 4 bases and J 0 bases, leaving 16 bases between the germline ends. The CDR3 contains 16 residues. Germline CDR1 SGHTA, CDR2 FQGNSA. The CDR3: CASSYSLAGASYEQYF. CDR3 DNA: TGTGCCAGCAGCTACTCCTTGGCAGGTGCCTCCTACGAGCAGTACTTC.

The rearrangement joins TRBV6-5 to TRBJ2-7; perhaps D is TRBD1 or TRBD2 (5 bases each). Germline V gives CDR1 MNHEY, CDR2 SVGAGI. Deletions cut 4 bases from V and 2 bases from J, with 15 bases between. There are 15 residues in the CDR3. Written as DNA, the CDR3 is TGTGCCAGCAGTTCCTCCGGGACGGCAACCTACGAGCAGTACTTC. Protein sequence: CASSSSGTATYEQYF.

CDR3 coding DNA: TGTGCCATCAGTGAACAGGTGGAAGAGACCCAGTACTTC. Protein: CAISEQVEETQYF. This chain connects TRBV10-3 to TRBJ2-5; TRBD1 is a possible D gene (5 bases). This CDR3 has 13 residues. V was shortened by 3 bases and J by 3 bases, with 8 bases between the two germline ends. CDR1 and CDR2 (germline): ENHRY, SYGVKD.

This clonotype was picked up a small number of times. This chain connects TRBV19 to TRBJ2-2; perhaps TRBD2 as D (7 bases). Germline-derived CDR1 and CDR2 are LNHDA and SQIVND (reference sequence). There are 15 residues in the CDR3. The germline V and J ends were trimmed by 7 bases and 7 bases, with 19 bases remaining between them. The chain's CDR3 is CASTPAGAGGGELFF. CDR3 nucleotides: TGTGCCAGTACCCCGGCGGGGGCCGGGGGCGGGGAGCTGTTTTTT.

V gene TRBV9 combines with J gene TRBJ2-2; 10 nucleotides line up with TRBD2. The CDR3 loop spans 19 amino acids. With V trimmed by 0 bases and J by 1 base, 9 bases remained unmatched. Per germline, CDR1 SGDLS and CDR2 YYNGEE. The CDR3 reads CASSVGVSGGSLNTGELFF. The CDR3 DNA is TGTGCCAGCAGCGTAGGGGTTAGCGGGGGGAGCTTGAACACCGGGGAGCTGTTTTTT.

This clonotype was counted many times. The gene calls are TRBV6-6 and TRBJ2-1; 8 bases line up with TRBD2. The germline gives CDR1 MNHNY, CDR2 SVGAGI (reference sequence). This CDR3 spans 12 amino acids. V lost 5 bases and J lost 9; bases outside the gene matches: 3. CDR3 nucleotide sequence: TGTGCCAGCAGTACCGGGGGGGGTGAGCAGTTCTTC. As protein: CASSTGGGEQFF.

This clonotype has a handful of counts. The genes are TRBV6-2 or TRBV6-3 and TRBJ1-1; 7 bases are shared with TRBD1. The CDR3 length is 14 residues. V shed 7 bases, J shed 6 bases, and the junction held 11 bases outside the gene matches. The germline V gene encodes CDR1 MNHEY and CDR2 SVGEGT. The CDR3 here is CASTPHTGTAEAFF. The CDR3 DNA follows: TGTGCCAGCACCCCTCATACAGGGACAGCTGAAGCTTTCTTT.

This clonotype showed up many times. The chain couples TRBV20-1 to TRBJ2-2; 11 nucleotides line up with TRBD2. Germline V gives CDR1 DFQATT, CDR2 SNEGSKA (reference sequence). This CDR3 spans 19 amino acids. With V trimmed by 2 bases and J by 0 bases, 11 bases remained unmatched. The CDR3 spells CSARTLRLAGTANTGELFF. CDR3 bases: TGCAGTGCTAGAACGCTGCGACTAGCGGGAACAGCGAACACCGGGGAGCTGTTTTTT.

The genes are TRBV9 and TRBJ2-7, with 11 bases identical to TRBD2. Germline lookup yields CDR1 SGDLS and CDR2 YYNGEE. The CDR3 is 16 amino acids. Trimming removed 4 bases from V and 4 bases from J; junction bases left unmatched: 10. In nucleotides, the CDR3 is TGTGCCAGCAGCCCTATTAGCGGGAGGGCCGAATACGAGCAGTACTTC. This gives the protein CASSPISGRAEYEQYF.

This chain links TRBV5-6 with TRBJ1-2; TRBD1 agrees at 7 bases. V was pared by 3 bases and J by 4 bases, with 18 bases of the junction left unmatched. The V gene's germline CDR1 is SGHDT and CDR2 YYEEEE. The CDR3 consists of 18 residues. CDR3 sequence reads: CASSSPHRDSIQFYGYTF. The CDR3 coding sequence is TGTGCCAGCAGCTCACCACACCGGGACAGCATTCAGTTCTATGGCTACACCTTC.

The table lists this clonotype with a few counts. The V gene is TRBV19, the J gene TRBJ1-6, with D maybe TRBD1 (5 bases). Germline assignment: CDR1 LNHDA and CDR2 SQIVND (reference sequence). The V end lost 4 bases, the J end lost 10 bases, and 14 bases lay between the germline ends. The CDR3 is made up of 14 amino acids. This CDR3 is CASSTTVVRSPLHF. CDR3 nucleotide sequence: TGTGCCAGTAGTACGACAGTGGTACGATCACCCCTCCACTTT.

This clonotype appeared a few times. This rearrangement joins TRBV20-1 to TRBJ1-2; no clear D. Germline assignment: CDR1 DFQATT and CDR2 SNEGSKA (reference sequence). CDR3 length: 16 residues. Trimming stripped 3 bases from V and 0 bases from J, with 17 bases between. This chain's CDR3 is CSASLEGLGSNYGYTF. In DNA form, the CDR3 reads TGCAGTGCTAGTTTGGAGGGCTTGGGGTCTAACTATGGCTACACCTTC.

This clonotype was counted a few times. This chain joins TRBV27 and TRBJ2-5; 7 bases line up with TRBD1. Trimming removed 5 bases from V and 0 bases from J; junction bases left unmatched: 12. The CDR3 consists of 17 residues. Germline loops: CDR1 MNHEY, CDR2 SMNVEV (reference sequence). The CDR3, as DNA: TGTGCCAGCAGTCTCCGAGGGGGCAGGGGGTACCAAGAGACCCAGTACTTC. This sequence encodes CASSLRGGRGYQETQYF.

This clonotype came up a few times. This rearrangement joins TRBV20-1 to TRBJ2-1; possibly TRBD2 for D (5 bases). CDR1 and CDR2 from the germline V gene are DFQATT and SNEGSKA (reference sequence). This CDR3 is built from 13 residues. V gave up 1 base and J gave up 6 bases, with 10 bases separating them. CDR3 residues: CSARGGSVNEQFF. CDR3 DNA: TGCAGTGCTAGAGGCGGGTCGGTCAATGAGCAGTTCTTC.

This clonotype occurred once. The V gene is TRBV2, the J gene TRBJ1-5; TRBD1 aligns across 8 bases. Trimming took 1 base from V and 7 from J; bases not matched to a gene: 9. CDR1 SNHLY and CDR2 FYNNEI come from the germline V gene. The CDR3 contains 16 residues. The CDR3 DNA is TGTGCCAGCAGTGAAGGAGGACAGGGTAGCAGGCAGCCCCAGCATTTT. Amino acids: CASSEGGQGSRQPQHF. The full variable domain, rest sourced from reference TRBV2 and TRBJ1-5, is EPEVTQTPSHQVTQMGQEVILRCVPISNHLYFYWYRQILGQKVEFLVSFYNNEISEKSEIFDDQFSVERPDGSNFTLKIRSTKLEDSAMYFCASSEGGQGSRQPQHFGDGTRLSIL.

The V and J genes are TRBV21-1 and TRBJ2-4; TRBD2 is the table's D call, not checked against the DNA. TRBV21-1 is noted as a pseudogene. The CDR3 extends over 18 amino acids. The CDR3 protein is CASSKVGGTTRLAGVQYF. The DNA for the CDR3 is TGTGCCAGCAGCAAAGTTGGCGGGACGACAAGACTAGCGGGAGTTCAGTACTTC.

This chain uses TRBV4-3 with TRBJ1-3; D is unclear. This CDR3 contains 17 residues. Trimming pared 0 bases from V and 0 bases from J, leaving 12 bases between. CDR1 and CDR2 (germline): LGHNA, YSLEER. Here the CDR3 DNA reads TGCGCCAGCAGCCAAGATGGTGACATCGACTCTGGAAACACCATATATTTT. This codes for CASSQDGDIDSGNTIYF.

V and J are TRBV27 and TRBJ2-2; TRBD2 might be the D (6 bases). This CDR3 region has 14 residues. The V and J ends lost 7 bases and 4 bases respectively, with 13 bases between them. CDR1 and CDR2 (germline): MNHEY, SMNVEV (reference sequence). CDR3: CASKETSPTGELFF. CDR3 bases: TGTGCCAGCAAAGAGACTAGTCCCACCGGGGAGCTGTTTTTT.

This clonotype was found many times. The gene calls are TRBV7-8 and TRBJ2-7, with TRBD1 matching 7 bases. The V gene end was trimmed by 5 bases and the J gene end by 2 bases; junction bases not matched to a gene: 18. Looked up from germline, CDR1 is SGHVS and CDR2 is FQNEAQ. The CDR3 covers 18 residues. DNA of the CDR3: TGTGCCAGCAGCCTGATCCGGGACAGCGGATCTTCCGCCTACGAGCAGTACTTC. As protein: CASSLIRDSGSSAYEQYF.

The chain uses TRBV7-2 and TRBJ1-4, with 7 bases that match TRBD1. The V gene's germline CDR1 is SGHTA and CDR2 FQGNSA. CDR3 length: 15 residues. V gave up 3 bases and J gave up 8 bases; unmatched junction bases: 9. CDR3: CASSFRGAIREKLFF. In DNA, the CDR3 is TGTGCCAGCAGCTTCAGGGGGGCAATACGGGAAAAACTGTTTTTT.

This clonotype was counted many times. The gene calls are TRBV5-5 and TRBJ2-7; weak D call: TRBD1 (6 bases). Germline CDR1 SGHKS, CDR2 YYEKEE (reference sequence). V shed 4 bases and J shed 5 bases, with 10 bases lying between them. The CDR3 length is 12 residues. CDR3 residues: CASSTGFHEQYF. The CDR3 DNA reads as TGTGCCAGCAGCACAGGGTTCCACGAGCAGTACTTC.

This clonotype has a handful of counts. V and J are TRBV19 and TRBJ1-1; D may be TRBD1 (5 bases). The CDR3 covers 13 residues. Per the germline V gene, CDR1 is LNHDA and CDR2 is SQIVND (reference sequence). V gave up 1 base and J gave up 6 bases, with 9 bases separating them. The CDR3 DNA follows: TGTGCCAGTAGTATAGCGGGGGTGGCTGAAGCTTTCTTT. Residues: CASSIAGVAEAFF. Filled out from reference TRBV19 and TRBJ1-1, the complete variable domain reads DGGITQSPKYLFRKEGQNVTLSCEQNLNHDAMYWYRQDPGQGLRLIYYSQIVNDFQKGDIAEGYSVSREKKESFPLTVTSAQKNPTAFYLCASSIAGVAEAFFGQGTRLTVV.